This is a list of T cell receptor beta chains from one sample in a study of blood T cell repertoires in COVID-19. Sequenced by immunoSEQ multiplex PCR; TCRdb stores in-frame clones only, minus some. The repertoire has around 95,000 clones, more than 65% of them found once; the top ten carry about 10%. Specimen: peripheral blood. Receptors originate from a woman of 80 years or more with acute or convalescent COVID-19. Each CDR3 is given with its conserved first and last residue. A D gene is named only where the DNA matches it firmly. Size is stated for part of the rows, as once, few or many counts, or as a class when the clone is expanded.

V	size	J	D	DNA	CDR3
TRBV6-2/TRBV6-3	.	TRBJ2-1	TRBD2	TGTGCCAGCAGTGGGGCTAGCGGGGGAGCGCAGTTCTTC	CASSGASGGAQFF
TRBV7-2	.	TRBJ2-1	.	TGTGCCAGCAGCTATAACAATGAGCAGTTCTTC	CASSYNNEQFF
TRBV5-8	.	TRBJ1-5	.	TGTGCCAGCAGGGGGGCGAGGGGGACCAATCAGCCCCAGCATTTT	CASRGARGTNQPQHF
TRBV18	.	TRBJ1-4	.	TGTGCCAGCTCACCACTCGCTCCGGAGGGTGAAAAACTGTTTTTT	CASSPLAPEGEKLFF
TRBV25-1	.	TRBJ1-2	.	TGTGCCAGCAGTGAACTCGGGGGGCGGTGGGGCTACACCTTC	CASSELGGRWGYTF
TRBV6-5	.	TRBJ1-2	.	TGTGCCAGCAGTTACGTGGGCAGTAACTATGGCTACACCTTC	CASSYVGSNYGYTF
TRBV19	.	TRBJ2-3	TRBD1	TGTGCCAGTAGCCAGGACAGGGGCACAGATACGCAGTATTTT	CASSQDRGTDTQYF
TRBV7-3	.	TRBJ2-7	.	TGTGCCAGCAGCTCGACAGGAGACTCCTACGAGCAGTACTTC	CASSSTGDSYEQYF
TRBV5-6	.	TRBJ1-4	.	TGTGCCAGCAGCTTCCGAGGGACTAATGAAAAACTGTTTTTT	CASSFRGTNEKLFF
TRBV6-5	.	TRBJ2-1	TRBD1	TGTGCCAGCAGGGGACAGGGTCCGGGTGAGCAGTTCTTC	CASRGQGPGEQFF
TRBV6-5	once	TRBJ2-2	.	TGTGCCAGCAGTTCCAGGCTATCGAACACCGGGGAGCTGTTTTTT	CASSSRLSNTGELFF
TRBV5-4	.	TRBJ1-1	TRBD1	TGTGCCAGCAGCAGAGGGGGCGTCGATACTGAAGCTTTCTTT	CASSRGGVDTEAFF
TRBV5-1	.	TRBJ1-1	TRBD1	TGCGCCAGCAGCTTGGGGGACAGGGCCGTGACTGAAGCTTTCTTT	CASSLGDRAVTEAFF
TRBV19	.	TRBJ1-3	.	TGTGCCAGTAGTATAACAGCGGGGACCCACTCTGGAAACACCATATATTTT	CASSITAGTHSGNTIYF
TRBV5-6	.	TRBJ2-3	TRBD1	TGTGCCAGCAGCTTTCACGTTTCAGGGGGAACAGATACGCAGTATTTT	CASSFHVSGGTDTQYF
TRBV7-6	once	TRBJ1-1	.	TGTGCCAGCAGCTTAGGGGGGGGCCTCGGGAACACTGAAGCTTTCTTT	CASSLGGGLGNTEAFF
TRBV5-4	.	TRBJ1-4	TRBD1	TGTGCCAGCAGCCAAAGGGGGACAGGGCGTGAAAAACTGTTTTTT	CASSQRGTGREKLFF
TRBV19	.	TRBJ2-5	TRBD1	TGTGCCAGTAGTATACTACAAGGGGGCAAAAAGACCCAGTACTTC	CASSILQGGKKTQYF
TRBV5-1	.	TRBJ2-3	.	TGCGCCAGCAGCTTGGCCGCGGGGGCCGGCACAGATACGCAGTATTTT	CASSLAAGAGTDTQYF
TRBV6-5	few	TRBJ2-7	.	TGTGCCAGCCTAAACCCTAACCCGCCCTACGAGCAGTACTTC	CASLNPNPPYEQYF
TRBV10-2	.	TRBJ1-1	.	TGCGCCAGCAGTGAGTCACAGGGCAACACTGAAGCTTTCTTT	CASSESQGNTEAFF
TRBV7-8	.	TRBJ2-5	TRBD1	TGTGCCAGCAGCTTAGTGAACAGGGGATCTACAGAGACCCAGTACTTC	CASSLVNRGSTETQYF
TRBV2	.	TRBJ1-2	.	TGTGCCAGCAGCCGCGACGGGAGCTTGAACTATGGCTACACCTTC	CASSRDGSLNYGYTF
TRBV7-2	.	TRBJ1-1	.	TGTGCCAGCAGCTTAGCCCTTACAGTTACTGAAGCTTTCTTT	CASSLALTVTEAFF
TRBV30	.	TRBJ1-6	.	TGTGCCTGGAGTGTCGGGTCACCCCTCCACTTT	CAWSVGSPLHF
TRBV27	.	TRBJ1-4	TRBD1	TGTGCCAGCAGTAACCAGGGGGGACGTTCTAATGAAAAACTGTTTTTT	CASSNQGGRSNEKLFF